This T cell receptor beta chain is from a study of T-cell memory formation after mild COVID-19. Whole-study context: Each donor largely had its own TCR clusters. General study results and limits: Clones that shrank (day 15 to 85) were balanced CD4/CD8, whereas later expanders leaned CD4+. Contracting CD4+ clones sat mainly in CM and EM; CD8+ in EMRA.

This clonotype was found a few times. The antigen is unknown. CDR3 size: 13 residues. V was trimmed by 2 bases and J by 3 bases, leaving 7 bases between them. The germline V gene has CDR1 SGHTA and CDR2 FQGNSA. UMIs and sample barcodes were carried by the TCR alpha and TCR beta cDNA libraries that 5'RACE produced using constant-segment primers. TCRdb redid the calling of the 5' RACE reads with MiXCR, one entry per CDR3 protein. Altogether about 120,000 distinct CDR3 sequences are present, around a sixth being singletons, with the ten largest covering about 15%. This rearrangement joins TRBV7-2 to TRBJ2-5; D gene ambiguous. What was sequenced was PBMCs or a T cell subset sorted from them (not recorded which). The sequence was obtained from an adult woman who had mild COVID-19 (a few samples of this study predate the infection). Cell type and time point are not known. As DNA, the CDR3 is TGTGCCAGCAGCTTATCGGTAAAAGAGACCCAGTACTTC. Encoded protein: CASSLSVKETQYF. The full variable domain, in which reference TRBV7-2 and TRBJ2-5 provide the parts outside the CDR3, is GAGVSQSPSNKVTEKGKDVELRCDPISGHTALYWYRQSLGQGLEFLIYFQGNSAPDKSGLPSDRFSAERTGGSVSTLTIQRTQQEDSAVYLCASSLSVKETQYFGPGTRLLVL.